The 8 T cell receptor beta chains in this list originate from one sample, sequenced in a study of breast tumors, draining lymph nodes, adjacent tissues. Axillary draining lymph nodes of breast cancer patients supplied the node samples. TCRdb re-called the multiplex PCR reads with MiXCR, one entry per CDR3 protein. There are some 170,000 distinct CDR3 sequences in the sample; 30% to 40% occur only once, and 3% to 4% lies in the top ten. The sequencing sample was made of axillary lymph node tissue. Receptors were obtained from a female donor with breast cancer. Some clones in this sample may be carry-over from other donors' samples.

The J gene is TRBJ2-7, the V gene TRBV11-3; D is perhaps TRBD1 (5 bases). The V gene's germline CDR1 is SGHNT and CDR2 YENEEA. This CDR3 is 15 amino acids long. Trimming left V 6 bases short and J 0 bases short, with 15 bases between. CDR3 sequence reads: CASSADSLFSYEQYF. The CDR3 DNA sequence: TGTGCCAGCAGTGCCGACAGTCTATTCTCCTACGAGCAGTACTTC. The variable domain in full, completed from reference TRBV11-3 and TRBJ2-7, reads EAGVVQSPRYKIIEKKQPVAFWCNPISGHNTLYWYLQNLGQGPELLIRYENEEAVDDSQLPKDRFSAERLKGVDSTLKIQPAELGDSAVYLCASSADSLFSYEQYFGPGTRLTVT.

This clonotype was seen repeatedly, ten times or more. The chain combines TRBV4-1 with TRBJ1-5; D possibly corresponds to TRBD1 (6 bases). Trimming left V 2 bases short and J 5 bases short, with 16 bases between. Per the germline V gene, CDR1 is MGHRA and CDR2 is YSYEKL. The CDR3 is 16 amino acids. The CDR3 DNA reads as TGCGCCAGCAGCCAAATCCAAGGACAGCGATATCAGCCCCAGCATTTT. It specifies CASSQIQGQRYQPQHF.

The sample holds many counts of this clonotype. DNA of the CDR3: TGCAGCGTCCGGACTGATTCCTACGAGCAGTACTTC. Translation gives CSVRTDSYEQYF. The chain links TRBV29-1 to TRBJ2-7; TRBD2 might be the D (5 bases). This CDR3 is 12 amino acids long. Germline V gene lookup returns CDR1 SQVTM and CDR2 ANQGSEA. Between the trimmed V and J ends, which lost 6 bases and 1 base, there was a span of 10 bases.

The J gene is TRBJ2-5, the V gene TRBV27; tentative D call: TRBD2 (5 bases). CDR1 is MNHEY, CDR2 SMNVEV, per germline (reference sequence). V shed 5 bases and J shed 0 bases, with 16 bases lying between them. CDR3 size: 16 residues. CDR3 region: CASSPRLLEYQETQYF. For the CDR3, the DNA is TGTGCCAGCAGTCCCCGACTACTTGAATACCAAGAGACCCAGTACTTC.

The V and J genes are TRBV25-1 and TRBJ1-4, with 9 bases matching TRBD1. This CDR3 is 11 amino acids long. Trimming at V came to 11 bases and at J to 5 bases, leaving 0 bases not matched to a gene. Germline V gene data show CDR1 as MGHDK and CDR2 as SYGVNS. CDR3: CAGQGNEKLFF. The CDR3 nucleotides read TGTGCCGGACAGGGGAATGAAAAACTGTTTTTT.

Many counts were recorded for this clonotype. This may come from a read error, since a much larger clone is one base off. V is TRBV7-9 and J is TRBJ2-5, with 9 bases lining up with TRBD2. This CDR3 is built from 17 residues. Germline CDR1 reads SEHNR; CDR2 reads FQNEAQ (reference sequence). The CDR3 loop is CASSRTSGSGSLEPQYF. The CDR3 nucleotides are TGTGCCAGCAGCCGAACATCTGGTAGCGGGAGTTTAGAGCCCCAGTACTTC.

This chain joins TRBV5-1 and TRBJ2-1; 10 bases line up with TRBD1. This CDR3 comprises 15 residues. J gave up 6 bases and V 4 bases, and 7 bases lay outside the gene matches. Germline lookup yields CDR1 SGHRS and CDR2 YFSETQ. This chain's CDR3 is CASSPGQGDGNEQFF. In nucleotides, the CDR3 is TGCGCCAGCAGCCCCGGACAGGGGGATGGCAATGAGCAGTTCTTC. The full variable domain, its missing parts supplied by reference TRBV5-1 and TRBJ2-1, is KAGVTQTPRYLIKTRGQQVTLSCSPISGHRSVSWYQQTPGQGLQFLFEYFSETQRNKGNFPGRFSGRQFSNSRSEMNVSTLELGDSALYLCASSPGQGDGNEQFFGPGTRLTVL.

V usage is TRBV28 and J usage is TRBJ2-7; maybe TRBD2 (5 bases). Trimming removed 1 base at V and 3 bases at J, with 13 bases between. The CDR3 has 15 residues. Per the germline V gene, CDR1 is MDHEN and CDR2 is SYDVKM. The CDR3 bases are TGTGCCAGCAGTTTATTTAGCGAGGCCTTCTACGAGCAGTACTTC. This gives the protein CASSLFSEAFYEQYF.